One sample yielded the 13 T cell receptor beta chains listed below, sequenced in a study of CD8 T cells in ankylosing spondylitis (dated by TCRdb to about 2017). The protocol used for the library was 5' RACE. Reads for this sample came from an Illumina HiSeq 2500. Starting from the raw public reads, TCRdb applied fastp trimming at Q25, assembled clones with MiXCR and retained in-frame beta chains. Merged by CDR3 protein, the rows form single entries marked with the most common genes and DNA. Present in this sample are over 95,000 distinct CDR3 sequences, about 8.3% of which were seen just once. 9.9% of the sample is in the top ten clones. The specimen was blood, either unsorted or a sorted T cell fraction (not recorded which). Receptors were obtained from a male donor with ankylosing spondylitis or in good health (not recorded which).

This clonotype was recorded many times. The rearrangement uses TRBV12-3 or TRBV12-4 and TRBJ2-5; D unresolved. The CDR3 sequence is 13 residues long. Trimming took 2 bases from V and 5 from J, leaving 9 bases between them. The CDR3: CASSLRAGETQYF. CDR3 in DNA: TGTGCCAGCAGTTTAAGGGCTGGGGAGACCCAGTACTTC.

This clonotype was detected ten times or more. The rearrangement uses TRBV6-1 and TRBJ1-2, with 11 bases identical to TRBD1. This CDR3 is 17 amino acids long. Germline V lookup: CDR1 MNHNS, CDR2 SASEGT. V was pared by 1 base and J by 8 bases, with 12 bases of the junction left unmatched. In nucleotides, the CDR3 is TGTGCCAGCAGTGAAGTCTGGACAGGGGGCAATGCCCTGGGCTACACCTTC. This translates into CASSEVWTGGNALGYTF.

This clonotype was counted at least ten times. CDR3 bases: TGCGCCAGCAGCTTAAGACAGGGGGACACCGGGGAGCTGTTTTTT. It specifies CASSLRQGDTGELFF. The genes are TRBV5-1 and TRBJ2-2; 9 nucleotides agree with TRBD1. After removal of 2 bases from V and 3 bases from J, the junction contained 2 bases not matched to a gene. Germline-derived CDR1 and CDR2 are SGHRS and YFSETQ. This CDR3 spans 15 amino acids.

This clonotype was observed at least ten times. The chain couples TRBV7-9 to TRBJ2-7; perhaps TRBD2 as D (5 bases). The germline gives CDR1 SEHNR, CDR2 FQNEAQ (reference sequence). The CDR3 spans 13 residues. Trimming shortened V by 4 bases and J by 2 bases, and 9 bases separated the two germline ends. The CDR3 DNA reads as TGTGCCAGCAGCTCAGCGGAGACCTACGAGCAGTACTTC. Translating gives CASSSAETYEQYF. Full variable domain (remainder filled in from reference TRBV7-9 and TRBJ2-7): DTGVSQNPRHKITKRGQNVTFRCDPISEHNRLYWYRQTLGQGPEFLTYFQNEAQLEKSRLLSDRFSAERPKGSFSTLEIQRTEQGDSAMYLCASSSAETYEQYFGPGTRLTVT.

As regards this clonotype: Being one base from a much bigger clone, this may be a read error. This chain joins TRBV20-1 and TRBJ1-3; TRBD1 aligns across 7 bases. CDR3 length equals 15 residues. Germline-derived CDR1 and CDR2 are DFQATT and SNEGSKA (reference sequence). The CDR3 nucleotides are TGCTGTGCGACCCCCACAGGGGAAGGGGGAAACACCATATATTTT. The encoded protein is CCATPTGEGGNTIYF.

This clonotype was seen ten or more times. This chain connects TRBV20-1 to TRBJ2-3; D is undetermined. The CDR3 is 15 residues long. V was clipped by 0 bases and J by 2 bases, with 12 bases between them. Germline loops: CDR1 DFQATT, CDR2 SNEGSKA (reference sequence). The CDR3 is CSAREGTVNTDTQYF. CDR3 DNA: TGCAGTGCTAGAGAGGGCACTGTGAACACAGATACGCAGTATTTT.

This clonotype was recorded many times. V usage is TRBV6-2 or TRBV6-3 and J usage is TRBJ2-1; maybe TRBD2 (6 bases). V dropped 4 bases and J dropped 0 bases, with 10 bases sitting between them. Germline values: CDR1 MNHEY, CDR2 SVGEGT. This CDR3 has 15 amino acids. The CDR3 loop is CASSFRGSSYNEQFF. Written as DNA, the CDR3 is TGTGCCAGCAGTTTCCGGGGGAGCTCCTACAATGAGCAGTTCTTC.

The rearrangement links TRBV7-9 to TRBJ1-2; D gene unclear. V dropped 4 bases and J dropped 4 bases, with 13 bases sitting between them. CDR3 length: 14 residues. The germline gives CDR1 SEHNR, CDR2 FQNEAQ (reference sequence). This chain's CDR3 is CASSSSGRSYGYTF. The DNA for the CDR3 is TGTGCCAGCAGCTCATCCGGGCGGAGCTATGGCTACACCTTC.

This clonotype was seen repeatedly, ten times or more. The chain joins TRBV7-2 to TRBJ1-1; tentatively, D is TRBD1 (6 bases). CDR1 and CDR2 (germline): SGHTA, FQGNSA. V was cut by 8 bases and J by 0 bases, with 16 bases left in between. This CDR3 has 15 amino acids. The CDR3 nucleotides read TGTGCCAGCTTGCCCCAGGGGACCCTGAACACTGAAGCTTTCTTT. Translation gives CASLPQGTLNTEAFF.

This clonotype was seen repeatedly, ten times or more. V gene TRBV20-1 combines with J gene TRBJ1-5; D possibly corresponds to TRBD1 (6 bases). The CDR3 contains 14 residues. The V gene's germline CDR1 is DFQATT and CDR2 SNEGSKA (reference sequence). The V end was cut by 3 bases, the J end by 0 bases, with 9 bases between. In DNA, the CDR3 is TGCAGTGCTAGGACAGGTAGTAGCAATCAGCCCCAGCATTTT. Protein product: CSARTGSSNQPQHF.

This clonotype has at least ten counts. CDR3 residues: CASSLLVPNIQYF. CDR3 DNA sequence: TGTGCCAGCAGCTTACTGGTACCCAACATTCAGTACTTC. V is TRBV7-2 and J is TRBJ2-4, with no clear D. The CDR3 is 13 residues long. Per germline, CDR1 SGHTA and CDR2 FQGNSA. V lost 2 bases, J lost 7 bases, and 9 bases lay in between.

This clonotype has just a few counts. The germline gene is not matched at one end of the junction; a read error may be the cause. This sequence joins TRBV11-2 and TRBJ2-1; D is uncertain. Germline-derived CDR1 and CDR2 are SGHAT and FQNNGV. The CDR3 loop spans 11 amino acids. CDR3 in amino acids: CASSSGPFSLF. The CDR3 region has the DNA TGTGCCAGCAGTTCCGGGCCTTTTTCGCTTTTC.

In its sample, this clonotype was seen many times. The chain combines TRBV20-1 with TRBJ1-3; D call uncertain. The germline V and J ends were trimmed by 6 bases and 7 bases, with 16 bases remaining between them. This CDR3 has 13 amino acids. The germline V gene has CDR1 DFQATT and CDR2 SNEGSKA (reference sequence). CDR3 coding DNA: TGCAGTGCCGCCCTCGAAGGAAGGAACACCATATATTTT. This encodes CSAALEGRNTIYF.